This entry lists 23 T cell receptor beta chains sequenced from one sample in a study of blood T cell repertoires in COVID-19. Sequencing used immunoSEQ multiplex PCR; TCRdb keeps in-frame clones, though not all of them. The sample includes some 180,000 clones, around 80% of them seen just once. The specimen sequenced was peripheral blood. The receptors were gathered from a woman between 55 and 75 years old with COVID-19, enrolled during active disease.

This chain links TRBV5-1 with TRBJ1-6; 9 bases are a match to TRBD1. The V and J ends lost 0 bases and 6 bases, in that order; junction bases with no gene match: 4. Germline loops: CDR1 SGHRS, CDR2 YFSETQ. There are 16 residues in the CDR3. CDR3 coding DNA: TGCGCCAGCAGCTTGGATGGGACAGGGACTAATTCACCCCTCCACTTT. Encoded protein: CASSLDGTGTNSPLHF.

In this sample, this clone turned up once. The rearrangement links TRBV9 to TRBJ1-1; D call uncertain. In germline, CDR1 is SGDLS, CDR2 YYNGEE. CDR3 size: 14 residues. V was pared by 2 bases and J by 4 bases, with 12 bases between. CDR3 nucleotides: TGTGCCAGCAGCGTCCACGGGGAGGGCACTGAAGCTTTCTTT. Translating it yields CASSVHGEGTEAFF.

This clone occurred a few times. The chain couples TRBV27 to TRBJ1-5; tentative D call: TRBD1 (5 bases). Trimming took 2 bases from V and 4 from J, leaving 12 bases between them. The CDR3 contains 15 residues. CDR1 MNHEY and CDR2 SMNVEV come from the germline V gene (reference sequence). CDR3 loop: CASSLVGGTNQPQHF. The CDR3 DNA is TGTGCCAGCAGTTTAGTTGGAGGGACGAATCAGCCCCAGCATTTT.

The chain has TRBV27 and TRBJ2-7; maybe TRBD2 (5 bases). This CDR3 is built from 15 residues. Germline loops: CDR1 MNHEY, CDR2 SMNVEV (reference sequence). V was trimmed by 0 bases and J by 3 bases, leaving 12 bases between them. For the CDR3, the DNA is TGTGCCAGCAGTTTATCAGTAAGAGGGAGCTACGAGCAGTACTTC. Translating it yields CASSLSVRGSYEQYF.

V usage is TRBV24-1 and J usage is TRBJ2-5, with 10 positions matching TRBD2. Germline V CDR1 and CDR2: KGHDR, SFDVKD. J lost 5 bases, V lost 3 bases, and 5 bases had no gene match. CDR3 length equals 15 residues. CDR3 nucleotide sequence: TGTGCCACCAGTGATCCAGCGGGGGGGCATGAGACCCAGTACTTC. Translated: CATSDPAGGHETQYF.

J is TRBJ1-4 and V is TRBV19; D ambiguous. Germline CDR1 LNHDA, CDR2 SQIVND (reference sequence). This CDR3 is 15 amino acids long. Trimming removed 6 bases at V and 7 bases at J, with 18 bases between. CDR3 in amino acids: CASSRRTDGGEKLFF. CDR3 bases: TGTGCCAGTAGCCGAAGGACCGACGGAGGTGAAAAACTGTTTTTT.

Of note for this clone: The junction and the germline gene differ at one end; a read error may be behind it. The gene calls are TRBV7-7 and TRBJ2-1; 10 bases agree with TRBD1. This CDR3 has 15 residues. CDR1 and CDR2 from the germline V gene are SSHAT and FNYEAQ (reference sequence). The CDR3 DNA follows: TGTGCTAGCAGCTTGGGACAGGGGACCCACAATGAGCAGTTCTTC. It encodes CASSLGQGTHNEQFF.

This rearrangement joins TRBV6-5 to TRBJ2-2, with D possibly TRBD1 on 5 matching bases. The CDR3 has 14 residues. Trimming cost V 7 bases and J 2 bases, with 11 bases left between them. In germline, CDR1 is MNHEY, CDR2 SVGAGI. The CDR3 bases are TGTGCCAGCACCCGGACACTAAACACCGGGGAGCTGTTTTTT. Translating gives CASTRTLNTGELFF.

The chain links TRBV6-5 to TRBJ1-5, with a possible D match to TRBD1 (6 bases). The V and J ends lost 4 bases and 6 bases respectively, with 7 bases between them. Germline assignment: CDR1 MNHEY and CDR2 SVGAGI. The CDR3 sequence is 12 residues long. In DNA form, the CDR3 reads TGTGCCAGCAGTTCACAGGGTCAGCCCCAGCATTTT. It yields the protein CASSSQGQPQHF.

The chain couples TRBV7-9 to TRBJ1-2; TRBD1 might be the D (5 bases). CDR3 size: 15 residues. V shed 0 bases and J shed 4 bases, with 12 bases lying between them. Per the germline V gene, CDR1 is SEHNR and CDR2 is FQNEAQ (reference sequence). For the CDR3, the DNA is TGTGCCAGCAGCTTAGCGGGTGGAGGGGCCTATGGCTACACCTTC. Translating gives CASSLAGGGAYGYTF.

J is TRBJ2-3 and V is TRBV10-3; 7 nucleotides align to TRBD2. Germline trimming cut 3 bases from V and 2 bases from J; bases unmatched to any gene: 8. This CDR3 comprises 16 residues. From germline, CDR1 is ENHRY and CDR2 SYGVKD. The DNA for the CDR3 is TGTGCCATCAGTGATTCGAGCGGGGCCCCCACAGATACGCAGTATTTT. It is translated as CAISDSSGAPTDTQYF.

The chain employs TRBV10-3 and TRBJ1-2, with D tentatively TRBD1 (6 bases). The CDR3 is 13 residues long. Germline loops: CDR1 ENHRY, CDR2 SYGVKD. Trimming took 6 bases from V and 2 from J, leaving 10 bases between them. The CDR3 coding sequence is TGTGCCATCAGGGGGACACCGAACTATGGCTACACCTTC. Translating gives CAIRGTPNYGYTF.

The chain links TRBV18 to TRBJ1-2; tentatively, D is TRBD1 (5 bases). The CDR3 is made up of 15 amino acids. The germline V and J ends were trimmed by 1 base and 6 bases, with 15 bases remaining between them. The V gene's germline CDR1 is KGHSH and CDR2 LQKENI. The CDR3 DNA reads TGTGCCAGCTCACCACTAACAGGTCGAGTGGATGGCTACACCTTC. This translates into CASSPLTGRVDGYTF.

The chain employs TRBV5-1 and TRBJ2-1; 11 positions match TRBD2. The CDR3 has 15 residues. V lost 3 bases, J lost 7 bases, and 6 bases stayed unmatched. CDR1 is SGHRS and CDR2 is YFSETQ in the germline V gene. CDR3 in amino acids: CASSSVAGGRNEQFF. CDR3 nucleotide sequence: TGCGCCAGCAGCTCCGTAGCGGGGGGGCGGAATGAGCAGTTCTTC.

V usage is TRBV5-4 and J usage is TRBJ2-3; D is unclear. V dropped 2 bases and J dropped 0 bases, with 10 bases sitting between them. Looked up from germline, CDR1 is SGHNT and CDR2 is YYREEE (reference sequence). This CDR3 has 15 amino acids. The CDR3 DNA follows: TGTGCCAGCAGCTTACGGGTAACCAGCACAGATACGCAGTATTTT. Protein: CASSLRVTSTDTQYF.

In its sample, this clone was seen a few times. The rearrangement links TRBV5-1 to TRBJ2-7; TRBD1 matches 10 bases. Germline V gene sequence: CDR1 SGHRS, CDR2 YFSETQ. V lost 4 bases to trimming and J lost 4 bases; unmatched junction nucleotides: 8. The CDR3 length is 15 residues. DNA for the CDR3: TGCGCCAGCAGCCTAGGACAGGGGGGTCAGTACGAGCAGTACGTC. It specifies CASSLGQGGQYEQYV.

The gene calls are TRBV5-5 and TRBJ1-4; the D gene is possibly TRBD1 (6 bases). Germline V CDR1 and CDR2: SGHKS, YYEKEE (reference sequence). This CDR3 spans 14 amino acids. Trimming cost V 0 bases and J 4 bases, with 7 bases left between them. CDR3 protein: CASSLGQVNEKLFF. CDR3 bases: TGTGCCAGCAGCTTGGGACAGGTTAATGAAAAACTGTTTTTT.

V usage is TRBV30 and J usage is TRBJ1-5; D unclear. Per the germline V gene, CDR1 is GTSNPN and CDR2 is SVGIG (reference sequence). Trimming removed 5 bases at V and 5 bases at J, with 10 bases between. The CDR3 covers 12 residues. CDR3 in amino acids: CAWGPRDQPQHF. The CDR3 nucleotides read TGTGCCTGGGGACCGCGCGATCAGCCCCAGCATTTT.

The chain carries TRBV14 and TRBJ1-1; unclear D gene. CDR3 size: 13 residues. V was pared by 5 bases and J by 2 bases, with 9 bases between. Looked up from germline, CDR1 is SGHDN and CDR2 is FVKESK. For the CDR3, the DNA is TGTGCCAGCAGCTCCAGGATAAACACTGAAGCTTTCTTT. It translates to CASSSRINTEAFF.

This sequence joins TRBV4-1 and TRBJ2-1, with 7 positions matching TRBD2. This CDR3 has 17 residues. Per germline, CDR1 MGHRA and CDR2 YSYEKL. Trimming removed 0 bases from V and 7 bases from J; junction bases left unmatched: 12. In nucleotides, the CDR3 is TGCGCCAGCAGCCAAGAAGTCGTAGCGGGCCCTTGGAATGAGCAGTTCTTC. Protein: CASSQEVVAGPWNEQFF.

The chain combines TRBV6-5 with TRBJ2-7; tentative D call: TRBD2 (7 bases). Germline lookup yields CDR1 MNHEY and CDR2 SVGAGI. V lost 11 bases to trimming and J lost 0 bases, with 17 bases between them. CDR3 length: 14 residues. The DNA for the CDR3 is TGTGCCTCTACCCTGGGGGGGCCCTCCTACGAGCAGTACTTC. This encodes CASTLGGPSYEQYF.

The chain has TRBV25-1 and TRBJ2-7; 9 nucleotides match TRBD2. Trimming at V came to 3 bases and at J to 0 bases, leaving 3 bases not matched to a gene. CDR1 MGHDK and CDR2 SYGVNS come from the germline V gene. The CDR3 length is 15 residues. In DNA form, the CDR3 reads TGTGCCAGCAGTGACCATAGCGGGAGCTCCTACGAGCAGTACTTC. Amino acids: CASSDHSGSSYEQYF.

The genes are TRBV7-2 and TRBJ1-1; 8 positions agree with TRBD1. This CDR3 region has 15 residues. The V gene end was trimmed by 5 bases and the J gene end by 4 bases; junction bases not matched to a gene: 9. From germline, CDR1 is SGHTA and CDR2 FQGNSA. The CDR3 here is CASSPPDRVGTEAFF. CDR3 nucleotide sequence: TGTGCCAGCAGCCCACCGGACAGGGTGGGCACTGAAGCTTTCTTT.